One and the same sample provided the 6 T cell receptor beta chains below, sequenced in a study of CD8+ T cells in alopecia areata (dated by TCRdb to the late 2010s). Libraries came from the immunoSEQ multiplex PCR assay. To provide template for TCR sequencing, every sample had RNA extracted and reverse transcribed into cDNA. The table comes from immuneACCESS by way of TCRdb, which keeps in-frame sequences with V and J called. Part of the clones is missing from these tables; in studies checked, under half for an unresolved V gene and the rest for unknown reasons. This sample is represented by around 140,000 clones; around 49% of them were singletons. Of the sample, roughly a sixth is held by the ten largest clones. This specimen's time point label, interpreted: baseline before oral tofacitinib. This material consisted of CD8+ T cells sorted from blood, taken at week 0. These receptors originate from a human donor with alopecia areata.

The genes are TRBV9 and TRBJ2-7; 7 nucleotides agree with TRBD1. Germline CDR1 reads SGDLS; CDR2 reads YYNGEE. V lost 0 bases and J lost 3; bases outside the gene matches: 6. The CDR3 has 15 residues. CDR3 residues: CASSVGDRNDYEQYF. DNA of the CDR3: TGTGCCAGCAGCGTAGGGGACAGAAACGACTACGAGCAGTACTTC.

The V and J genes are TRBV14 and TRBJ2-3, with 14 bases fitting TRBD2. V was pared by 0 bases and J by 5 bases, with 10 bases of the junction left unmatched. CDR1 is SGHDN and CDR2 is FVKESK in the germline V gene. CDR3 length equals 19 residues. The CDR3 spells CASSQDPSRLAGGQDTQYF. CDR3 DNA: TGTGCCAGCAGCCAAGATCCCTCCCGACTAGCGGGGGGGCAAGATACGCAGTATTTT.

This clone was seen more than once but under ten times. The chain is built from TRBV7-3 and TRBJ2-7; D might be TRBD1 (6 bases). This CDR3 contains 13 residues. Germline assignment: CDR1 SGHTA and CDR2 FQGTGA. Trimming cost V 0 bases and J 3 bases, with 6 bases left between them. CDR3 residues: CASSLTGGYEQYF. The CDR3 DNA is TGTGCCAGCAGCTTAACAGGGGGCTACGAGCAGTACTTC.

The chain is built from TRBV5-4 and TRBJ2-1, with 7 bases that match TRBD2. From germline, CDR1 is SGHNT and CDR2 YYREEE (reference sequence). The J segment lost 4 bases and the V segment lost 6 bases, leaving 13 bases of the junction unmatched. There are 16 residues in the CDR3. This CDR3 is CASNSEVGGGYNEQFF. CDR3 DNA: TGTGCCAGCAATTCCGAGGTTGGCGGGGGTTACAATGAGCAGTTCTTC.

Written as DNA, the CDR3 is TGTGCCAGCAGTCAAACGGACAGTGAATGGGGCTACAATGAGCAGTTCTTC. It encodes CASSQTDSEWGYNEQFF. The gene calls are TRBV27 and TRBJ2-1, with a weak D call TRBD1 (6 bases). CDR1 is MNHEY, CDR2 SMNVEV, per germline (reference sequence). The CDR3 contains 17 residues. V was pared by 5 bases and J by 3 bases, with 20 bases between.

The chain has TRBV9 and TRBJ2-5, with 7 bases identical to TRBD1. V gave up 3 bases and J gave up 4 bases; unmatched junction bases: 9. Germline values: CDR1 SGDLS, CDR2 YYNGEE. CDR3 size: 15 residues. CDR3 DNA sequence: TGTGCCAGCAGCGCCGACAGGGTAAAAGGAGAGACCCAGTACTTC. This codes for CASSADRVKGETQYF.